The TCR beta chain described here comes from a study of blood T cells in healthy people across ages. Between the trimmed V and J ends, which lost 6 bases and 7 bases, there was a span of 15 bases. Germline CDR1 is MDHEN and CDR2 is SYDVKM. The CDR3 runs to 14 residues. Whenever a sample was processed, at least 7 million PBMCs were isolated. A second 7 to 11 cycle PCR used barcoded and J-beta primers. One entry per CDR3 protein, called by TCRdb with MiXCR from the 5' RACE reads. The sample lists 1.5 million to 2 million distinct CDR3 sequences, about 35% seen once, with around 11% in the top ten. Material: blood. This chain uses TRBV28 with TRBJ1-4; no reliable D call. This clonotype was sampled from a woman in her twenties or thirties in good health. The CDR3 region has the DNA TGTGCCAGCAGCCAGGTGAGCCGGAGTGAAAAACTGTTTTTT. Protein product: CASSQVSRSEKLFF.